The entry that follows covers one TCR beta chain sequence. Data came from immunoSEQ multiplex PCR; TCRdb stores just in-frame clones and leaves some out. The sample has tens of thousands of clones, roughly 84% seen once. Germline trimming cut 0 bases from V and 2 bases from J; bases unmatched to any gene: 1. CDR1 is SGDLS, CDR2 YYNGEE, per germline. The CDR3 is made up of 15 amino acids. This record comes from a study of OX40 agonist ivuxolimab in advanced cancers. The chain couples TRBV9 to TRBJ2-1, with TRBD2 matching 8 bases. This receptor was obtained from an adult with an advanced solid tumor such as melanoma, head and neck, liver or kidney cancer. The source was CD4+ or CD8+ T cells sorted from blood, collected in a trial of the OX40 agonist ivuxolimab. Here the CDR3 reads CASSVGAGAYNEQFF. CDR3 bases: TGTGCCAGCAGCGTAGGAGCGGGGGCCTACAATGAGCAGTTCTTC.